In its sample, the clone carrying this T cell receptor (beta chain) was seen a few times. As yet, its antigen is unknown. The sample comes from a study of T cells after yellow fever vaccination. Germline V CDR1 and CDR2: SQVTM, ANQGSEA. V was clipped by 4 bases and J by 0 bases, with 11 bases between them. CDR3 length: 14 amino acids. Points from the study as a whole: Though weaker, the secondary response peaked faster, on day 5 versus 15.

TCRdb reanalysed the 5' RACE reads using MiXCR and keeps one entry per CDR3 protein. Of some 500,000 distinct CDR3 sequences detected, roughly 13% appear once; the ten largest clones hold around an eighth. The sample was PBMCs, taken on the day of the yellow fever booster vaccination. This clonotype was obtained from a man under 40 who received the YFV17D yellow fever vaccine. The chain has TRBV29-1 and TRBJ2-3; D could derive from TRBD1 or TRBD2 (5 bases each). The CDR3 DNA reads TGCAGCGTTGTAAGGGACCCTAGCACAGATACGCAGTATTTT. It specifies CSVVRDPSTDTQYF.